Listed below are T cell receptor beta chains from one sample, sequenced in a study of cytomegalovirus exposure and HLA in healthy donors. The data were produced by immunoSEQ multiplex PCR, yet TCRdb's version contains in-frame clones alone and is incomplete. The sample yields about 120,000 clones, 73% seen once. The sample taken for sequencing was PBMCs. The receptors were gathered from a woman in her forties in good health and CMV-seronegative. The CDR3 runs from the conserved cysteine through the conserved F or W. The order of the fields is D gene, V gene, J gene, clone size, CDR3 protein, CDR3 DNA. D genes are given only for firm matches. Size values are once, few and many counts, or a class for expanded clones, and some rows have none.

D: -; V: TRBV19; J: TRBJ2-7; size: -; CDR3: CASSGQGFLHEQYF; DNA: TGTGCCAGTAGTGGGCAGGGGTTTCTCCACGAGCAGTACTTC
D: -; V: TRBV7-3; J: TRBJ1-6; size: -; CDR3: CASSLYPMASNSPLHF; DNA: TGTGCCAGCAGCTTATACCCCATGGCTTCTAATTCACCCCTCCACTTT
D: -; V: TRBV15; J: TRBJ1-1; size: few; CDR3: CATSRTRGTEAFF; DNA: TGTGCCACCAGCAGGACTAGAGGCACTGAAGCTTTCTTT
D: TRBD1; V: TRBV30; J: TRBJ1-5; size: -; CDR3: CAWGQVVSNQPQHF; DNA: TGTGCCTGGGGACAGGTGGTCTCCAATCAGCCCCAGCATTTT
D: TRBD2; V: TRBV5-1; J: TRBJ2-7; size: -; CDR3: CASSLPSGGNEQYF; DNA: TGCGCCAGCAGCTTGCCTAGCGGGGGTAACGAGCAGTACTTC
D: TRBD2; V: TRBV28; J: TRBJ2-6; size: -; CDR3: CASTPRGIDSGANVLTF; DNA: TGTGCCAGCACCCCGCGGGGGATCGACTCTGGGGCCAACGTCCTGACTTTC
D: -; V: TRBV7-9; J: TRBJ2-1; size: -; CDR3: CASSSGAEYNEQFF; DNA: TGTGCCAGCAGCTCCGGAGCGGAGTACAATGAGCAGTTCTTC
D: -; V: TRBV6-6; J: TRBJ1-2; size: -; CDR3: CASSPLTGGGYTF; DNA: TGTGCCAGCAGCCCGTTGACAGGAGGTGGCTACACCTTC
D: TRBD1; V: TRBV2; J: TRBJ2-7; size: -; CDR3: CASEGGQGASYEQYF; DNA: TGTGCCAGCGAGGGGGGACAGGGGGCTTCCTACGAGCAGTACTTC
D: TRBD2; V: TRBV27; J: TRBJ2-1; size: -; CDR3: CASSVGPLAGGYNEQFF; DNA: TGTGCCAGCAGTGTTGGCCCCCTAGCGGGGGGTTACAATGAGCAGTTCTTC
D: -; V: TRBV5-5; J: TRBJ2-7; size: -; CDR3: CASSLYSYEQYF; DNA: TGTGCCAGCAGCTTGTACTCCTACGAGCAGTACTTC
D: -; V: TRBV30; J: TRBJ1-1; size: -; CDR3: CAWKRHPNTEAFF; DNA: TGTGCCTGGAAGAGGCATCCGAACACTGAAGCTTTCTTT
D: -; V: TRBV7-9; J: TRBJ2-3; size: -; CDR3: CASSQSTDTQYF; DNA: TGTGCCAGCAGCCAAAGCACAGATACGCAGTATTTT
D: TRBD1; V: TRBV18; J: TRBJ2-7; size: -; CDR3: CASSLDRVREQYF; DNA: TGTGCCAGCTCACTGGACAGGGTCCGAGAGCAGTACTTC
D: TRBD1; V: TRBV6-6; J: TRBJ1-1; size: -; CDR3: CASSDRGLGRDTEAFF; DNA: TGTGCCAGCAGCGACAGGGGGCTTGGGAGGGACACTGAAGCTTTCTTT
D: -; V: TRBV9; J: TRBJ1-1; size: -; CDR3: CASSVGGQNTEAFF; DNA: TGTGCCAGCAGCGTAGGGGGACAGAACACTGAAGCTTTCTTT
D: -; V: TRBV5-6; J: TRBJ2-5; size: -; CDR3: CASSSGVQETQYF; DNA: TGTGCCAGCAGCTCCGGGGTGCAAGAGACCCAGTACTTC
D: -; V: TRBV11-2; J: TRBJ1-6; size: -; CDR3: CASSFPRSPLHF; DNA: TGTGCCAGCAGCTTCCCCCGGTCACCCCTCCACTTT
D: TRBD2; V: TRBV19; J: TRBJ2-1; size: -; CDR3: CASTWGGNRDNEQFF; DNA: TGTGCCAGTACCTGGGGGGGAAACCGCGACAATGAGCAGTTCTTC